This entry lists 8 T cell receptor beta chains sequenced from one sample in a study of PD-L1 blockade in urothelial cancer. Time point noted: peripheral blood 6 weeks after treatment start. Clones were sequenced by immunoSEQ multiplex PCR, and TCRdb holds only the in-frame ones, with some missing. This table has over 40,000 clones, approximately 85% appearing once. This sample comprised PBMCs, obtained around atezolizumab (anti-PD-L1) treatment. These receptor sequences come from a man between 65 and 85 years old with urothelial cancer.

The chain recombines TRBV7-9 with TRBJ2-3; no reliable D call. Trimming cost V 1 base and J 10 bases, with 15 bases left between them. The CDR3 sequence is 14 residues long. Germline CDR1 is SEHNR and CDR2 is FQNEAQ (reference sequence). The CDR3 DNA reads as TGTGCCAGCAGCTTAGGCTGGAACTCGCAGGCGCAGTATTTT. It yields the protein CASSLGWNSQAQYF.

J is TRBJ2-2 and V is TRBV7-9; no definite D call. This CDR3 is 15 amino acids long. CDR1 and CDR2 (germline): SEHNR, FQNEAQ (reference sequence). Trimming took 2 bases from V and 1 from J, leaving 8 bases between them. This CDR3 is CASSLWSGNTGELFF. The CDR3 DNA reads as TGTGCCAGCAGCTTATGGTCGGGGAACACCGGGGAGCTGTTTTTT.

This clone was seen a single time. The chain carries TRBV11-2 and TRBJ2-2; D remains ambiguous. The V gene's germline CDR1 is SGHAT and CDR2 FQNNGV. V dropped 5 bases and J dropped 6 bases, with 7 bases sitting between them. This CDR3 has 12 amino acids. The CDR3: CASSVDSGELFF. Written as DNA, the CDR3 is TGTGCCAGCAGCGTCGACTCCGGGGAGCTGTTTTTT.

This clone was seen just once. For the CDR3, the DNA is TGTGCCAGTAGTAGGGGACAGCTGAACACTGAAGCTTTCTTT. This encodes CASSRGQLNTEAFF. The J gene is TRBJ1-1, the V gene TRBV19; 7 nucleotides align to TRBD1. Germline CDR1 and CDR2: LNHDA and SQIVND (reference sequence). This CDR3 has 14 residues. V lost 4 bases to trimming and J lost 0 bases; unmatched junction nucleotides: 2.

This chain links TRBV30 with TRBJ2-1, with 13 nucleotides matching TRBD2. V lost 3 bases to trimming and J lost 9 bases; unmatched junction nucleotides: 5. Germline loops: CDR1 GTSNPN, CDR2 SVGIG (reference sequence). The CDR3 runs to 14 residues. The CDR3: CAWRGLAGVSEQFF. DNA of the CDR3: TGTGCCTGGAGAGGACTAGCGGGAGTAAGTGAGCAGTTCTTC.

The chain has TRBV7-9 and TRBJ1-1, with 9 bases aligning to TRBD1. Germline assignment: CDR1 SEHNR and CDR2 FQNEAQ (reference sequence). V shed 6 bases and J 9 bases; nucleotides not matched to a gene: 11. There are 14 residues in the CDR3. CDR3 sequence reads: CASSRDRARDQAFF. CDR3 nucleotide sequence: TGTGCCAGCAGTAGGGACAGGGCTAGAGACCAAGCTTTCTTT. The whole variable domain, filled in from reference TRBV7-9 and TRBJ1-1, reads DTGVSQNPRHKITKRGQNVTFRCDPISEHNRLYWYRQTLGQGPEFLTYFQNEAQLEKSRLLSDRFSAERPKGSFSTLEIQRTEQGDSAMYLCASSRDRARDQAFFGQGTRLTVV.

The chain uses TRBV5-1 and TRBJ2-7; no clear D. V was trimmed by 0 bases and J by 5 bases, leaving 12 bases between them. Germline V gene data show CDR1 as SGHRS and CDR2 as YFSETQ. There are 14 residues in the CDR3. CDR3 nucleotides: TGCGCCAGCAGCTTGGCCAGGTATATCGACGAGCAGTACTTC. Its protein product is CASSLARYIDEQYF.

This clone came up once. The V call is TRBV10-3, the J call TRBJ2-3, with TRBD2 matching 9 bases. CDR1 ENHRY and CDR2 SYGVKD come from the germline V gene. The junction had 7 bases not matched to a gene; V was cut back by 9 bases and J by 3 bases. The CDR3 length is 14 residues. CDR3 bases: TGTGCCATAGGACTTAGCGGGGGTACAGATACGCAGTATTTT. This sequence encodes CAIGLSGGTDTQYF.